This entry describes one T cell receptor (beta chain). Antigen specificity is unknown. The treatment was: around 19 received Ad26.COV2.S at low or high dose, single or two shots; 5 received placebo; per-sample allocation not given. At day 63 after the first vaccine or placebo injection, samples were drawn. In the vaccine, an Ad26 vector expressed the SARS-CoV-2 spike of the Wuhan strain. J gave up 2 bases and V 3 bases, and 5 bases lay outside the gene matches. Germline V gene data show CDR1 as MNHNS and CDR2 as SASEGT. This CDR3 contains 16 residues. The sample comes from a study of Ad26.COV2.S vaccination and SARS-CoV-2 variants. Looking at the study overall: Administration of Ad26.COV2.S was intramuscular, either once or twice 56 days apart. General observations from the study: Total responses of T cells may have been underestimated by the analyses of TCR breadth and depth.

Clones were read by immunoSEQ multiplex PCR, and TCRdb kept only the in-frame ones, dropping some. The sample shows about 400,000 clones, around 89% of them seen only once. Material: peripheral blood, obtained in a trial of Ad26.COV2.S vaccine versus placebo. The TCR comes from a person aged 18-60 years who received the Ad26.COV2.S COVID-19 vaccine or a placebo. The rearrangement joins TRBV6-1 to TRBJ1-5, with TRBD1 identical over 9 bases. The CDR3: CASSEDRGRGNQPQHF. CDR3 coding DNA: TGTGCCAGCAGTGAGGACAGGGGAAGGGGCAATCAGCCCCAGCATTTT.